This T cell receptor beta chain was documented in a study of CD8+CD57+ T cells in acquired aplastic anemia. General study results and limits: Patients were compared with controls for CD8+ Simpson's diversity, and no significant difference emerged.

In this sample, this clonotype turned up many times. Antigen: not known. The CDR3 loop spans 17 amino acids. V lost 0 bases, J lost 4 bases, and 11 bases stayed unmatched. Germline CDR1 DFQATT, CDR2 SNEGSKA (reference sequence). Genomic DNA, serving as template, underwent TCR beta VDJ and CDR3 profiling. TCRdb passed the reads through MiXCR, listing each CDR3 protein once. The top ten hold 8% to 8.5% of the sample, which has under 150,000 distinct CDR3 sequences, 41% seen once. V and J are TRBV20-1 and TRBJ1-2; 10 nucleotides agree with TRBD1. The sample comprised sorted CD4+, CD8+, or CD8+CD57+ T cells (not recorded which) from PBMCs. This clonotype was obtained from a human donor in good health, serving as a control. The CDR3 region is CSARDLGTGEDGYGYTF. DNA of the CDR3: TGCAGTGCTAGAGATCTCGGGACAGGGGAGGACGGCTATGGCTACACCTTC.